This T cell receptor beta chain was sequenced during a study of T-cell reconstitution after alpha-beta-depleted transplantation in children. Library preparation (for TCRbeta) was performed with unique molecular identifiers. MiXCR, applied by TCRdb to the PCR reads, yields one record per CDR3 protein. This sample has some 460,000 distinct CDR3 sequences, with under 20% found just once. There are 17 residues in the CDR3. V dropped 1 base and J dropped 1; count of bases not matched to a gene: 3. The clonotype was recovered from a boy under three years old who had a stem cell transplant for Wiskott-Aldrich syndrome, so the T cells may come from the graft donor. The chain combines TRBV12-3 or TRBV12-4 with TRBJ2-3, with 12 bases matching TRBD2. The source was PBMCs, mostly from graft donor cells, collected 360 days after TCRalphabeta/CD19-depleted stem cell transplant. CDR3 in DNA: TGTGCCAGCAGTTTAGGGACTAGCGGGAAACGCACAGATACGCAGTATTTT. It yields the protein CASSLGTSGKRTDTQYF.